These 3 T cell receptor beta chains were all obtained from the same sample, sequenced in a study of T cell clonality in common variable immunodeficiency. This table comes from immunoSEQ multiplex PCR, and its TCRdb copy is limited to in-frame clones, with some not included. Observed in the sample are more than 25,000 clones, none of them singletons. Study conclusions and caveats: Common variable immunodeficiency TCR beta sequences reportedly had fewer deletions and N-nucleotide insertions.

Their antigens remain unidentified. The sequenced material came from peripheral blood mononuclear cells. The receptors shown here come from a human donor with common variable immunodeficiency.

As to this clone: The missing CDR3 end, 3 residues past where the read stops, is filled in from the germline J gene. J is TRBJ1-5 and V is TRBV2, with D possibly being TRBD1 (5 bases). Germline CDR1 is SNHLY and CDR2 is FYNNEI. The CDR3 spans 13 residues. The V end lost 4 bases, the J end lost 4 bases, and 8 bases lay between the germline ends. The CDR3 sequence is CASSGQSNQPQHF. The CDR3 bases that were read are TGTGCCAGCAGTGGACAGTCGAATCAGCCC.

This clone was picked up a small number of times. The sequence runs out 3 residues before the end of the CDR3; the remainder is reconstructed from the germline J gene. This sequence joins TRBV6-1 and TRBJ1-2; 7 nucleotides line up with TRBD1. Per the germline V gene, CDR1 is MNHNS and CDR2 is SASEGT. After removal of 3 bases from V and 4 bases from J, the junction contained 8 bases not matched to a gene. CDR3 length: 15 amino acids. CDR3 DNA (partial): TGTGCCAGCAGTGACCTCCTGACAGGGATCTATGGC. It translates to CASSDLLTGIYG. The CDR3 in full is CASSDLLTGIYGYTF.

Turning to this clone: The DNA ends 3 residues before the CDR3 does, and the rest of the CDR3 is filled in from the germline J gene. The rearrangement uses TRBV19 and TRBJ2-5; 7 nucleotides agree with TRBD1. The CDR3 loop spans 16 amino acids. Germline V gene lookup returns CDR1 LNHDA and CDR2 SQIVND (reference sequence). With 4 bases clipped from V and 4 bases from J, the junction kept 12 bases outside the gene matches. The CDR3 spells CASSTHRDSFRETQYF. The covered CDR3 bases are TGTGCCAGTAGTACCCATCGGGACAGTTTTAGAGAGACC.